The entry below describes one T cell receptor beta chain. Its antigen is unidentified. CDR1 and CDR2 from the germline V gene are MNHEY and SVGEGT. The CDR3 totals 17 residues. J was trimmed by 6 bases and V by 0 bases; bases with no gene match: 8. A single record per CDR3 protein comes from TCRdb applying MiXCR to the reads. The table shows a few hundred thousand distinct CDR3 sequences, with 33% occurring only once. The sample comes from a study of T cell repertoires in cytomegalovirus infection. Study background: Matching HLA type and CMV infection were both indicated by public TCR beta signatures.

The sequence was obtained from a human donor in good health (CMV status not recorded). Some clones in this sample may be carry-over from other donors' samples. The source was cultured PBMCs, collected from culture after CMV antigen stimulation. The V and J genes are TRBV6-2 or TRBV6-3 and TRBJ2-1, with TRBD2 identical over 10 bases. The CDR3 loop is CASSYSRLSGRSNEQFF. CDR3 coding DNA: TGTGCCAGCAGTTACTCGAGACTTAGCGGGAGGAGCAATGAGCAGTTCTTC.